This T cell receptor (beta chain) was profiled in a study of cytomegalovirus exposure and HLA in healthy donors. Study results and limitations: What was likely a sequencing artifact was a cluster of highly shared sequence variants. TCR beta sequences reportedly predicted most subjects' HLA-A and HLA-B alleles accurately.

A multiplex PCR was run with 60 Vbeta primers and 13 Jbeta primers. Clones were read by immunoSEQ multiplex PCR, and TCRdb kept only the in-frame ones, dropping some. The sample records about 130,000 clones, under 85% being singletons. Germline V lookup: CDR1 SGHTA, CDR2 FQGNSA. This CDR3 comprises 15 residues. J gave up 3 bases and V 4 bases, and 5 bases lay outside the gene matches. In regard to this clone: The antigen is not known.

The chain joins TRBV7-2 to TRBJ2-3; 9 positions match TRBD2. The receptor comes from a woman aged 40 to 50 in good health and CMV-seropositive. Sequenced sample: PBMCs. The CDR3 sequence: CASSSQAGGTDTQYF. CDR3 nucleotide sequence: TGTGCCAGCAGCTCTCAAGCGGGGGGTACAGATACGCAGTATTTT.